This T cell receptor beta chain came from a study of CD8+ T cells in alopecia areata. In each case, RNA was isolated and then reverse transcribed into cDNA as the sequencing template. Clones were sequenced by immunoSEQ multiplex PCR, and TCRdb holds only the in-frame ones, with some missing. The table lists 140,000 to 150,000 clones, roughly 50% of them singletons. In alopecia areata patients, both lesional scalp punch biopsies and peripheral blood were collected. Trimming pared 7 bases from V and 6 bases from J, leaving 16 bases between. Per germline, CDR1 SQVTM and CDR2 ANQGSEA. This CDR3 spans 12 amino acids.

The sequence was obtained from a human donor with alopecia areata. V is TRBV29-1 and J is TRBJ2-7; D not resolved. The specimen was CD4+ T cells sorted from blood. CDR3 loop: CSGGYTSTEQYF. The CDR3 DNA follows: TGCAGCGGGGGATATACATCTACCGAGCAGTACTTC.